This TCR beta chain is from a study of T cell repertoires and HLA-DP antigens (dated by TCRdb to between 2018 and 2020). With regard to the full study: Using HeLa cells transduced to present allogeneic HLA-DP, the study set up an in vitro model of CD4+ T cell alloreactivity. The two alloantigens modelled structurally similar versus dissimilar alloantigens, differing from self at one and approximately 11 peptide-binding groove amino acids, respectively. The three donors, two male and one female, ranged from the 18-to-29 to the 60-to-69 age band. The average DNA input was about 220 ng for sorted CD137+CD4+ samples versus 1,200 ng for pre-culture CD4+ samples.

The immunoSEQ multiplex PCR, with forward primers for 54 TRBV segments and reverse primers for 13 TRBJ segments, was used to amplify TCRB CDR3 regions. For pre-culture CD4+ samples, sequencing was done at deep resolution with a target of 200,000 to 250,000 T cell genomes. Sequencing of the amplicons was done on an Illumina HiSeq System, giving 87 bp reads that spanned the CDR3. Regarding the original processing steps: Reads were corrected for PCR and sequencing errors, and CDR3 regions were defined by alignment to IMGT reference sequences. Synthetic template pools were used to estimate the numbers of templates and unique rearrangements. Clonality was computed as 1 minus Pielou's evenness. The Daley-Smith estimator was used to estimate richness. Repertoire overlap was measured with Morisita's index. A clone counted as low-abundance if it appeared in cultured samples but went undetected in the pre-culture repertoire of the same donor. The immuneACCESS repertoire file appears here via TCRdb, limited to in-frame rearrangements. These files lack a portion of the clones; in checked studies, under half of the deficit traces to unresolved V genes, and the cause of the others is not known. Clone size and V and J calls were adopted from that table, with D and trimming inferred from the DNA. In all, the sample holds approximately 73,000 clones, and roughly 77% of those were seen once. The ten largest make up 1.5% to 2% of the sample.

Overall study results and their limits: Separate analysis of naive and memory CD4+ repertoires was not performed. Clonality of sorted CD137+ cells was similar against both alloantigens (around 0.4) and much higher than in pre-culture samples (roughly 0.04). Average cumulative frequency of clones undetected before culture was about 36% against one allele and around 51% against the other. Limitations included only a few donors, a non-physiological HeLa antigen-presenting system, and the use of total CD4+ responder cells.

Untouched CD4+ T cells were isolated from Ficoll-separated PBMC through negative selection with magnetic beads, and an average purity of approximately 98% was reached. Magnetic beads were used to isolate untouched CD4+ T cells from Ficoll-separated PBMC, giving about 97.7% purity with negligible CD8+ contamination. Peripheral blood mononuclear cells were supplied by the buffy coats of three healthy blood donors, who served as the study donors. Each of the three donors was CMV seronegative. The DNeasy Blood & Tissue Kit was used for extraction of genomic DNA. TCRB sequencing was performed on genomic DNA from sorted CD137+CD4+ cells and pre-culture CD4+ baseline samples from each subject. As for this clone: The clone's antigen remains unknown. There are no base qualities to consult, and no much larger clone falls within one base.

This receptor was identified in a man in his 60s in good health and CMV-seronegative. The sequencing input was CD4+ T cells from PBMCs.

This receptor has the CDR3 CASSQELRAEAFF. The sequence in DNA is TGTGCCAGCAGCCAAGAACTTAGGGCTGAAGCTTTCTTT. The rearranged chain carries TRBV14 and TRBJ1-1; the D gene cannot be resolved reliably. As encoded in the germline V gene, CDR1 is SGHDN while CDR2 is FVKESK. Including cysteine and phenylalanine, the CDR3 has 13 amino acids. This entry keeps only the CDR3 DNA: 39 bases, framed from base 1. Trimming takes 0 bases from V and 6 bases from J, and the germline ends sit 8 bases apart.